This T cell receptor (beta chain) was recovered during a study of T-cell reconstitution after alpha-beta-depleted transplantation in children. This clonotype was counted ten times or more. Unique molecular identifiers were incorporated into the prepared TCRbeta library. TCRdb reanalysed the PCR reads using MiXCR and keeps one entry per CDR3 protein. The data show hundreds of thousands of distinct CDR3 sequences, approximately 15% seen once. Trimming took 0 bases from V and 5 from J, leaving 16 bases between them. From germline, CDR1 is SGDLS and CDR2 YYNGEE. The CDR3 is made up of 16 amino acids. The chain employs TRBV9 and TRBJ2-3; D possibly uses TRBD1 or TRBD2 (5 bases each). The sequence derives from a human donor who donated a stem cell graft to a child with acute myeloid leukemia. The input for sequencing was PBMCs from the stem cell graft donor, taken from the stem cell graft. CDR3: CASSVEGRRRGDTQYF. CDR3 sequence (DNA): TGTGCCAGCAGCGTAGAGGGGCGGAGGCGAGGAGATACGCAGTATTTT.